This T cell receptor beta chain is from a study of beta chain features in type 1 diabetes. The authors reverse transcribed all of the isolated RNA, so sequencing captured expressed TCRB transcripts. Measured with immunoSEQ multiplex PCR; TCRdb has only the in-frame clones, and not every one. The sample holds about 300,000 clones, 8% seen once. The CDR3 contains 15 residues. V lost 6 bases to trimming and J lost 4 bases; unmatched junction nucleotides: 3. Germline V CDR1 and CDR2: MNHNS, SASEGT. This clone was counted between two and nine times. By way of CD45RO/CCR7/CD25/CD127/CD95/CD27, the CD4+ regulatory, stem cell-like memory, central memory and naive cells were sorted.

This receptor was taken from a woman younger than 35 in good health. The rearrangement joins TRBV6-1 to TRBJ2-3; 14 nucleotides agree with TRBD2. The sample taken for sequencing was central memory CD4+ T cells from blood. This CDR3 reads CASRRLAGGPDTQYF. The CDR3 DNA is TGTGCCAGCAGACGACTAGCGGGGGGGCCAGATACGCAGTATTTT.